These 10 T cell receptor beta chains share one sample of origin, sequenced in a study of cytomegalovirus exposure and HLA in healthy donors. 60 Vbeta and 13 Jbeta primers were used in PCR. Generated by immunoSEQ multiplex PCR, the TCRdb table keeps only in-frame clones and is missing some. The sample includes 210,000 or so clones, roughly 80% of them seen just once. The sequencing input was PBMCs. Receptors were obtained from a woman aged 25 to 39 in good health and CMV-seropositive.

The chain has TRBV6-5 and TRBJ1-2; TRBD1 is a possible D gene (5 bases). Germline V lookup: CDR1 MNHEY, CDR2 SVGAGI. This CDR3 has 15 amino acids. V lost 6 bases and J lost 5, with 19 bases in between. The DNA for the CDR3 is TGTGCCAGCAGGGGACTTCAGGGAGTTAAGTATGGCTACACCTTC. Amino acid sequence: CASRGLQGVKYGYTF.

The chain carries TRBV11-3 and TRBJ2-5, with D uncertain. This CDR3 region has 12 residues. Germline CDR1 and CDR2: SGHNT and YENEEA. The ends were cut back, 0 bases at V and 4 bases at J, with 3 bases in the middle. CDR3 sequence reads: CASSLDRETQYF. The CDR3 region has the DNA TGTGCCAGCAGCTTAGATCGAGAGACCCAGTACTTC.

The chain joins TRBV27 to TRBJ1-2, with D perhaps TRBD1 (6 bases). From germline, CDR1 is MNHEY and CDR2 SMNVEV (reference sequence). Trimming pared 6 bases from V and 4 bases from J, leaving 9 bases between. The CDR3 runs to 12 residues. The CDR3 nucleotides read TGTGCCAGCAGGGGGGGGGCCTATGGCTACACCTTC. This translates into CASRGGAYGYTF.

The V and J genes are TRBV2 and TRBJ2-7; D gene unclear. Trimming shortened V by 3 bases and J by 3 bases, and 6 bases separated the two germline ends. Germline V CDR1 and CDR2: SNHLY, FYNNEI. The CDR3 totals 12 residues. CDR3 sequence: CASSEADYEQYF. The CDR3 DNA reads TGTGCCAGCAGTGAGGCAGACTACGAGCAGTACTTC.

In its sample, this clone was seen a few times. This chain uses TRBV10-3 with TRBJ1-2; tentatively, D is TRBD1 (6 bases). The CDR3 sequence is 13 residues long. In germline, CDR1 is ENHRY, CDR2 SYGVKD. V was pared by 4 bases and J by 8 bases, with 14 bases between. The CDR3 spells CAISVGQGRGYTF. In DNA, the CDR3 is TGTGCCATCAGTGTTGGCCAGGGGAGAGGCTACACCTTC.

V is TRBV27 and J is TRBJ2-5; perhaps TRBD2 as D (6 bases). Trimming left V 6 bases short and J 5 bases short, with 16 bases between. In germline, CDR1 is MNHEY, CDR2 SMNVEV (reference sequence). The CDR3 is 14 amino acids. CDR3 nucleotides: TGTGCCAGCAGGGGGTACGGGAGAAGTGAGACCCAGTACTTC. As protein: CASRGYGRSETQYF.

The chain combines TRBV28 with TRBJ2-5; possibly TRBD1 for D (5 bases). V was trimmed by 6 bases and J by 5 bases, leaving 13 bases between them. The CDR3 length is 13 residues. CDR1 and CDR2 (germline): MDHEN, SYDVKM. The DNA of the CDR3 is TGTGCCAGCAGACCGCAGGGCCGGGAGACCCAGTACTTC. Translated, it gives CASRPQGRETQYF.

This clone showed up just once. A junction end diverges from the germline sequence, so it may reflect a read error. This rearrangement joins TRBV29-1 to TRBJ2-1; 11 bases line up with TRBD2. The CDR3 extends over 14 amino acids. Per germline, CDR1 SQVTM and CDR2 ANQGSEA. This CDR3 is CSVRTSGSSNEQFF. In DNA, the CDR3 is TGCAGCGTGCGGACTAGCGGGTCCTCCAATGAGCAGTTCTTC.

The V call is TRBV18, the J call TRBJ2-7; 7 bases are a match to TRBD2. Germline V CDR1 and CDR2: KGHSH, LQKENI. The CDR3 spans 15 residues. V was pared by 0 bases and J by 5 bases, with 7 bases of the junction left unmatched. This CDR3 reads CASSPPGLPSNEQYF. In DNA, the CDR3 is TGTGCCAGCTCACCACCGGGACTACCTAGCAACGAGCAGTACTTC.

The V call is TRBV2, the J call TRBJ2-3; 9 nucleotides agree with TRBD2. This CDR3 has 16 amino acids. J was trimmed by 1 base and V by 6 bases; bases with no gene match: 8. CDR1 is SNHLY, CDR2 FYNNEI, per germline. The CDR3 region is CASRHNSGGGTDTQYF. The CDR3 DNA is TGTGCCAGCAGACACAATAGCGGGGGAGGCACAGATACGCAGTATTTT.